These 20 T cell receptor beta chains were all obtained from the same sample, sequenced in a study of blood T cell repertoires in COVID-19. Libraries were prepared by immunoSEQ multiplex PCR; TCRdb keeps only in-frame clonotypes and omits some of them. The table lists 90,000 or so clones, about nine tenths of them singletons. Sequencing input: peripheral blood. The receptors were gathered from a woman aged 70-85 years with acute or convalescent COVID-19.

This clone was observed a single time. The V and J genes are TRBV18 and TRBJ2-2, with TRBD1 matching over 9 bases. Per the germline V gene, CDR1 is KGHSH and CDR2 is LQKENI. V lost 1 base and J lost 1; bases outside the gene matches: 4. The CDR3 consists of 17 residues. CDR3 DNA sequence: TGTGCCAGCTCACCACTCCCGGGACAGGGGAACACCGGGGAGCTGTTTTTT. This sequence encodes CASSPLPGQGNTGELFF.

CDR3 nucleotides: TGTGCCAGCAGTATCCAAGCAGGGGGCGGGTCTGAAGCTTTCTTT. This sequence encodes CASSIQAGGGSEAFF. V is TRBV6-5 and J is TRBJ1-1, with TRBD1 matching over 8 bases. The CDR3 totals 15 residues. Germline V CDR1 and CDR2: MNHEY, SVGAGI. The V gene end was trimmed by 5 bases and the J gene end by 6 bases; junction bases not matched to a gene: 11.

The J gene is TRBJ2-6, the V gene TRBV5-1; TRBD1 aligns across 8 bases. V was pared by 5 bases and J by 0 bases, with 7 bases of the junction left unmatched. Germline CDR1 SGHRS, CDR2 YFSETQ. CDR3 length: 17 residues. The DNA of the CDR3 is TGCGCCAGCAGGATGGGACAGGAGATCTCTGGGGCCAACGTCCTGACTTTC. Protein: CASRMGQEISGANVLTF.

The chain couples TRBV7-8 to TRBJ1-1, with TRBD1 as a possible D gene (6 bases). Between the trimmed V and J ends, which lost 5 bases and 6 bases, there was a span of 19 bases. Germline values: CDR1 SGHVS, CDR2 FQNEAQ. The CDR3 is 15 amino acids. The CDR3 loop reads CASSLTGTGRAEAFF. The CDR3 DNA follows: TGTGCCAGCAGCCTAACAGGGACCGGGCGCGCTGAAGCTTTCTTT.

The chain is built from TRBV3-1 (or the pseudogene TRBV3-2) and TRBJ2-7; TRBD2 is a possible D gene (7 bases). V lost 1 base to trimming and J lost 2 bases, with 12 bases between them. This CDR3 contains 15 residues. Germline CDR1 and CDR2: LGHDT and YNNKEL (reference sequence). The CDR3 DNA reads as TGTGCCAGCAGCCAAGGTCCGGGGGGCACCTACGAGCAGTACTTC. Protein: CASSQGPGGTYEQYF.

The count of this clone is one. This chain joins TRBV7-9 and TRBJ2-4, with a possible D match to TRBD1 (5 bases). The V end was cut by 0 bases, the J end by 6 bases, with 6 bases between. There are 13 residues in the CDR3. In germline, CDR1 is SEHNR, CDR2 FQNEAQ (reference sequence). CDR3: CASSLAQGNIQYF. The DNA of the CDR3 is TGTGCCAGCAGCTTAGCTCAGGGAAACATTCAGTACTTC. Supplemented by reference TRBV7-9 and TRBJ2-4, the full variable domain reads DTGVSQNPRHKITKRGQNVTFRCDPISEHNRLYWYRQTLGQGPEFLTYFQNEAQLEKSRLLSDRFSAERPKGSFSTLEIQRTEQGDSAMYLCASSLAQGNIQYFGAGTRLSVL.

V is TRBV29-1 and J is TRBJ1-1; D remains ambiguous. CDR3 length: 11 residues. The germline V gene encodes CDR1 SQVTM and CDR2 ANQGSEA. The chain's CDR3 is CTTGVGAEAFF. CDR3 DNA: TGCACCACCGGGGTGGGCGCTGAAGCTTTCTTT.

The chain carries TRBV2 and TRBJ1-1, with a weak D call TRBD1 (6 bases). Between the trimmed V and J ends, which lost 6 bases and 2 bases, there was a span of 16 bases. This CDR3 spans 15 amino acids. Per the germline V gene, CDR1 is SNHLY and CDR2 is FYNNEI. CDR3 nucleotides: TGTGCCAGCAGGCTCCGGGACACACTCAACACTGAAGCTTTCTTT. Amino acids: CASRLRDTLNTEAFF.

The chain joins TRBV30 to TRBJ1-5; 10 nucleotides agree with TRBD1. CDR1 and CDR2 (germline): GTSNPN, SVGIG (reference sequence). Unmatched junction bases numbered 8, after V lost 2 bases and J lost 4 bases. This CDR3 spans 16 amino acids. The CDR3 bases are TGTGCCTGGAGTTTGACAGGGGGCTTATTTAATCAGCCCCAGCATTTT. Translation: CAWSLTGGLFNQPQHF.

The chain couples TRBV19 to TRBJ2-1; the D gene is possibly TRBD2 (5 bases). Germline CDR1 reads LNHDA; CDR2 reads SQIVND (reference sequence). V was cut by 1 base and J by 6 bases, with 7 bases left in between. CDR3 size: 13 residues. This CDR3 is CASSIVRGNEQFF. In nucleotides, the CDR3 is TGTGCCAGTAGTATAGTCCGGGGCAATGAGCAGTTCTTC.

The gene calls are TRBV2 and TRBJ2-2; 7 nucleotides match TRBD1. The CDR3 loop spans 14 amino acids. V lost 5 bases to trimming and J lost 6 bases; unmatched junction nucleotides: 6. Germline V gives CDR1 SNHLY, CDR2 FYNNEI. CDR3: CASSPSTGAGELFF. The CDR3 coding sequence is TGTGCCAGCAGTCCGTCAACAGGGGCCGGGGAGCTGTTTTTT.

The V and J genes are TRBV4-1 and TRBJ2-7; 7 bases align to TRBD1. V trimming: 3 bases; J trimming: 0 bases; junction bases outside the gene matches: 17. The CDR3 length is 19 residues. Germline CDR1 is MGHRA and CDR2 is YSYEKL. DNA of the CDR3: TGCGCCAGCAGCCATCCGAACCCTTACGGGACAGCCTACTCCTACGAGCAGTACTTC. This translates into CASSHPNPYGTAYSYEQYF.

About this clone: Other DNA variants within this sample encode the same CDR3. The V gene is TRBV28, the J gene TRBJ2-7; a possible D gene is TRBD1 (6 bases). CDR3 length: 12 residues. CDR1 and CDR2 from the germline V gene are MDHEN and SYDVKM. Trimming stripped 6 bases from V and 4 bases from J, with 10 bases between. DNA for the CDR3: TGTGCCAGCAGCCTACAGGGATACGAGCAGTACTTC. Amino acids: CASSLQGYEQYF.

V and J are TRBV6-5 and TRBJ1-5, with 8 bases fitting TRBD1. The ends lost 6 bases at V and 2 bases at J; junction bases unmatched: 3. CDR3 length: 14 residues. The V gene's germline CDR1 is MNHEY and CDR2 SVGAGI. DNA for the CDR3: TGTGCCAGCAGGCTACAGGGGGGCAATCAGCCCCAGCATTTT. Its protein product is CASRLQGGNQPQHF.

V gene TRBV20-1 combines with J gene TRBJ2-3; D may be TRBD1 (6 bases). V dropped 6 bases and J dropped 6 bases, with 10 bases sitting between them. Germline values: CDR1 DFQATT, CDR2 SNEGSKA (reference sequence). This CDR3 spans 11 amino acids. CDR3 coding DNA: TGCAGTGCCCCAGGGGTTGATACGCAGTATTTT. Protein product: CSAPGVDTQYF.

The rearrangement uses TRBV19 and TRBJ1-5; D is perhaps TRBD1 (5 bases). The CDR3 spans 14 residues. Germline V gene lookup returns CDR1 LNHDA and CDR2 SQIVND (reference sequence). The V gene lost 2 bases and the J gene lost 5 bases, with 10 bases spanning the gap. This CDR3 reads CASSITGGDQPQHF. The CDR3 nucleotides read TGTGCCAGTAGTATAACGGGGGGAGATCAGCCCCAGCATTTT.

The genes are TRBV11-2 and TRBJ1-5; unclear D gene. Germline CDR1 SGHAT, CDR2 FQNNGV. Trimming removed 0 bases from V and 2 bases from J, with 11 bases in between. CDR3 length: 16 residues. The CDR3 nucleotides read TGTGCCAGCAGCTTAGATCCGCGAGGAGGCAATCAGCCCCAGCATTTT. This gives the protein CASSLDPRGGNQPQHF.

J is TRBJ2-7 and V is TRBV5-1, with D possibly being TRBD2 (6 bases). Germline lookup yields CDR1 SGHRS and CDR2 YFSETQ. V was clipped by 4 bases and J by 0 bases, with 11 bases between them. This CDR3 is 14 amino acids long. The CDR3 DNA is TGCGCCAGCAGCGTGGGACTCCTCTCCTACGAGCAGTACTTC. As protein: CASSVGLLSYEQYF.

As DNA, the CDR3 is TGCGCCAGCAGTGAGTCCCGCGGGACAGGGAAGTTTCAGCCCCAGCATTTT. This sequence encodes CASSESRGTGKFQPQHF. The chain combines TRBV10-2 with TRBJ1-5; 9 bases agree with TRBD1. The length of the CDR3 is 17 residues. V lost 0 bases and J lost 6; bases outside the gene matches: 9. Germline assignment: CDR1 WSHSY and CDR2 SAAADI.

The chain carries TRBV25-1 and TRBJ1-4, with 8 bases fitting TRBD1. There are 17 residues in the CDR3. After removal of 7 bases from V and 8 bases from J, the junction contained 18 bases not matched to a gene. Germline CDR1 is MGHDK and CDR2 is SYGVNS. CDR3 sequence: CASTRNLGQGGGEKLFF. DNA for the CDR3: TGTGCCAGCACCCGAAATCTAGGACAGGGCGGAGGAGAAAAACTGTTTTTT.